The sequence of this T cell receptor (beta chain) was determined in a study of regulatory T cells in long-lasting Graves disease. Overall study findings and caveats: TRBV28, TRBJ1-2 and TRBJ2-5 emerged as the favored segments in persistent disease.

Time point here: newly diagnosed GD, antithyroid drugs for less than 3 months. From PBMCs, RNA was extracted and then used to make the TCR library. A note on this clonotype: Its antigen is unknown.

CDR1 and CDR2 (germline): DFQATT, SNEGSKA (reference sequence). The germline V and J ends were trimmed by 6 bases and 2 bases, with 16 bases remaining between them. CDR3 size: 14 residues. Both iRepertoire HTBI primers and Arm-PCR of CDR3 regions were used to build the TCR beta libraries. TCRdb fed the multiplex PCR reads into MiXCR, producing one record per CDR3 protein. The table has 500,000 to 700,000 distinct CDR3 sequences, around 17% seen once; the top ten hold 15% to 20%. These data are also associated with another study on T cells in Graves' hyperthyroidism and ophthalmopathy.

The receptor's source is a woman in her twenties or thirties with Graves disease. Source: peripheral blood mononuclear cells (PBMCs), taken at new diagnosis, from a patient treated with antithyroid drugs. The V and J genes are TRBV20-1 and TRBJ2-5, with unresolved D. The CDR3 is CSATTQTGQETQYF. CDR3 in DNA: TGCAGTGCAACGACTCAAACCGGGCAAGAGACCCAGTACTTC.